The clone carrying this TCR beta chain was seen at least ten times. Its target is unknown. The sample belongs to a study of molecular identifiers for immune sequencing clone quantification. Study results and limitations: Spiked Jurkat TCR RNA equivalent to one cell reportedly surfaced among roughly 1 million naive cells.

TCRdb redid the calling of the PCR reads with MiXCR, one entry per CDR3 protein. The sample consists of 38,000 or so distinct CDR3 sequences, 18% of them appearing once. Sequenced material: naive CD8+ T cells from blood, with Jurkat cell RNA spiked in. Subset described: FACS-sorted CD8+CD4-CCR7+CD45RA+ naive T cells. The clonotype comes from a human donor in good health. Some libraries in this study had Jurkat cell RNA spiked in.

This CDR3 reads CASSLNNPMSNQPQHF. The CDR3 nucleotides are TGTGCCAGCAGTTTAAACAACCCCATGAGCAATCAGCCCCAGCATTTT. The rearrangement links TRBV27 to TRBJ1-5, with D hard to call. V lost 2 bases and J 1 base, leaving 12 bases between the germline ends. The germline V gene encodes CDR1 MNHEY and CDR2 SMNVEV (reference sequence). The CDR3 runs to 16 residues.